The 16 T cell receptor beta chains below come from one sample, sequenced in a study of cytomegalovirus exposure and HLA in healthy donors. The PCR contained 60 Vbeta and 13 Jbeta primers. The data were produced by immunoSEQ multiplex PCR, yet TCRdb's version contains in-frame clones alone and is incomplete. Among fewer than 250,000 clones, about 72% were seen once, and the ten largest hold 3.8%. The sample comprised PBMCs. These receptors all come from a male donor in good health and CMV-seronegative.

The chain uses TRBV5-1 and TRBJ1-1, with D perhaps TRBD1 (6 bases). This CDR3 is built from 15 residues. V shed 3 bases and J shed 1 base, with 13 bases lying between them. Looked up from germline, CDR1 is SGHRS and CDR2 is YFSETQ. CDR3 loop: CASSSGGLQNTEAFF. The CDR3 DNA sequence: TGCGCCAGCAGCTCGGGGGGGCTACAGAACACTGAAGCTTTCTTT.

The chain combines TRBV18 with TRBJ2-5, with 7 positions matching TRBD2. CDR1 is KGHSH and CDR2 is LQKENI in the germline V gene. This CDR3 is built from 14 residues. The V and J ends lost 0 bases and 5 bases, in that order; junction bases with no gene match: 3. CDR3 residues: CASSPPGLEETQYF. CDR3 coding DNA: TGTGCCAGCTCACCACCAGGACTAGAGGAGACCCAGTACTTC.

V is TRBV10-1 and J is TRBJ2-1, with 7 nucleotides matching TRBD2. Germline CDR1 and CDR2: WNHNN and SYGVQD (reference sequence). The junction had 6 bases not matched to a gene; V was cut back by 3 bases and J by 4 bases. The CDR3 loop spans 15 amino acids. CDR3 bases: TGCGCCAGCAGTGATGGCGGGAGTACGTACAATGAGCAGTTCTTC. This sequence encodes CASSDGGSTYNEQFF.

The rearrangement uses TRBV29-1 and TRBJ1-1; D gene uncertain. The V end was cut by 5 bases, the J end by 6 bases, with 10 bases between. Germline V gives CDR1 SQVTM, CDR2 ANQGSEA. The CDR3 has 11 residues. The CDR3 here is CSVLGGAEAFF. CDR3 sequence (DNA): TGCAGCGTTCTTGGCGGCGCTGAAGCTTTCTTT.

The V gene is TRBV14, the J gene TRBJ2-7, with 8 bases identical to TRBD2. Germline V lookup: CDR1 SGHDN, CDR2 FVKESK. The CDR3 length is 14 residues. The V and J ends lost 5 bases and 0 bases, in that order; junction bases with no gene match: 3. The CDR3 bases are TGTGCCAGCAGCACTAGCGGAGGCTCCTACGAGCAGTACTTC. It yields the protein CASSTSGGSYEQYF.

This chain links TRBV14 with TRBJ1-1; D unresolved. Germline loops: CDR1 SGHDN, CDR2 FVKESK. Trimming cost V 3 bases and J 4 bases, with 15 bases left between them. This CDR3 comprises 15 residues. The CDR3 DNA is TGTGCCAGCAGCCAGTTGACGGGTGTTAGCACTGAAGCTTTCTTT. Residues: CASSQLTGVSTEAFF. Complete variable domain (other parts from reference TRBV14 and TRBJ1-1): EAGVTQFPSHSVIEKGQTVTLRCDPISGHDNLYWYRRVMGKEIKFLLHFVKESKQDESGMPNNRFLAERTGGTYSTLKVQPAELEDSGVYFCASSQLTGVSTEAFFGQGTRLTVV.

The chain joins TRBV13 to TRBJ2-2; 12 nucleotides align to TRBD2. J lost 4 bases, V lost 4 bases, and 10 bases had no gene match. The germline CDR1 and CDR2 sequences are PRHDT and FYEKMQ (reference sequence). This CDR3 spans 18 amino acids. The CDR3 region has the DNA TGTGCCAGCAGCTCCCACTCCTTACTAGCGGGAGGCACCGGGGAGCTGTTTTTT. Encoded protein: CASSSHSLLAGGTGELFF.

This chain connects TRBV2 to TRBJ1-1; D is unclear. V lost 6 bases to trimming and J lost 1 base, with 12 bases between them. CDR3 length: 14 amino acids. Germline CDR1 is SNHLY and CDR2 is FYNNEI. The CDR3 DNA sequence: TGTGCCAGCAGACGGGAGCAGTCGAACACTGAAGCTTTCTTT. It translates to CASRREQSNTEAFF.

This clone has just one count. V is TRBV5-6 and J is TRBJ2-5; 9 bases are shared with TRBD2. The tail of the sequence fits TRBJ2-7 better, so the J call may be wrong. The CDR3 has 14 amino acids. Germline V gene lookup returns CDR1 SGHDT and CDR2 YYEEEE. The CDR3, as DNA: TGTGCCAGCGGGGGTAGCGGGAGCTCCTACGAGCAGTACTTC. The encoded protein is CASGGSGSSYEQYF.

The rearrangement links TRBV10-2 to TRBJ2-1; 7 bases match TRBD2. The V gene's germline CDR1 is WSHSY and CDR2 SAAADI. The CDR3 has 17 residues. The junction had 5 bases not matched to a gene; V was cut back by 0 bases and J by 0 bases. This CDR3 reads CASSESPWTSSYNEQFF. The CDR3 nucleotides are TGCGCCAGCAGTGAGTCCCCCTGGACTAGCTCCTACAATGAGCAGTTCTTC.

The chain has TRBV28 and TRBJ2-1, with 13 nucleotides matching TRBD2. The germline V gene has CDR1 MDHEN and CDR2 SYDVKM. The CDR3 has 22 amino acids. V dropped 5 bases and J dropped 0; count of bases not matched to a gene: 19. CDR3 protein: CASSAKSGLLAGGGPSYNEQFF. DNA for the CDR3: TGTGCCAGCAGTGCCAAAAGCGGTTTACTAGCGGGAGGGGGGCCCTCCTACAATGAGCAGTTCTTC.

The chain carries TRBV6-6 and TRBJ2-5, with 7 nucleotides matching TRBD2. The CDR3 extends over 13 amino acids. The germline gives CDR1 MNHNY, CDR2 SVGAGI (reference sequence). J lost 3 bases, V lost 7 bases, and 5 bases had no gene match. Here the CDR3 reads CASTQRGKETQYF. The DNA for the CDR3 is TGTGCCAGCACTCAGCGGGGAAAAGAGACCCAGTACTTC.

The V call is TRBV14, the J call TRBJ2-3, with a weak D call TRBD1 (5 bases). The CDR3 is 17 residues long. The ends were cut back, 4 bases at V and 1 base at J, with 18 bases in the middle. The germline V gene encodes CDR1 SGHDN and CDR2 FVKESK. As DNA, the CDR3 is TGTGCCAGCAGCCCACTCTTGACAGCCTTGGGCACAGATACGCAGTATTTT. This sequence encodes CASSPLLTALGTDTQYF.

This chain links TRBV6-6 with TRBJ1-5, with D uncertain. This CDR3 contains 13 residues. Looked up from germline, CDR1 is MNHNY and CDR2 is SVGAGI (reference sequence). V shed 3 bases and J shed 6 bases, with 9 bases lying between them. In nucleotides, the CDR3 is TGTGCCAGCAGTTATCGGGGTAGTCAGCCCCAGCATTTT. Its translation: CASSYRGSQPQHF.

The chain joins TRBV5-1 to TRBJ2-1; 12 bases match TRBD2. This CDR3 has 15 amino acids. V trimming: 2 bases; J trimming: 4 bases; junction bases outside the gene matches: 1. From germline, CDR1 is SGHRS and CDR2 YFSETQ. CDR3 residues: CASSFGLAGYNEQFF. CDR3 DNA: TGCGCCAGCAGCTTCGGACTAGCGGGATACAATGAGCAGTTCTTC.

The gene calls are TRBV18 and TRBJ1-1; TRBD1 agrees at 7 bases. Losses at the gene ends were 2 bases for V and 0 bases for J; bases not matched to a gene: 6. The germline V gene has CDR1 KGHSH and CDR2 LQKENI. CDR3 length equals 16 residues. CDR3 bases: TGTGCCAGCTCACCAGCCGGGACAGCTATGAACACTGAAGCTTTCTTT. This sequence encodes CASSPAGTAMNTEAFF.